This T cell receptor beta chain was sequenced during a study of blood T cells in healthy people across ages. General study findings and limits: Versus aged donors, long-lived donors had higher diversity and more naive CD4+ cells. The fall in TCR beta diversity per million T cells was roughly linear with age. It was not known whether donors were CMV positive (a possible confounder of expanded clonotype changes).

Trimming removed 8 bases from V and 2 bases from J, with 12 bases in between. The CDR3 covers 14 residues. Germline V CDR1 and CDR2: SGHTA, FQGTGA. With a J-beta primer mix and a sample-barcoded 5' primer, a second PCR ran 7 to 11 cycles. Every sample gave at least 2.5 million paired-end reads containing CDR3. TCRdb reanalysed the 5' RACE reads using MiXCR and keeps one entry per CDR3 protein. The table records 650,000 to 800,000 distinct CDR3 sequences, approximately 52% of them present only once. The table lists this clonotype with a few counts. Its matching antigen is unknown. The sample consisted of blood. The chain employs TRBV7-3 and TRBJ2-2, with TRBD1 as a possible D gene (5 bases). The origin of this receptor is an elderly woman in good health. The CDR3 coding sequence is TGTGCCAGCGGGCAGGGTATTAACACCGGGGAGCTGTTTTTT. Its translation is CASGQGINTGELFF.